This TCR beta chain was found in a study of PD-1 blockade in classical Hodgkin lymphoma. Each and every patient relapsed after autologous stem cell transplantation, and patients got differing brentuximab vedotin exposure. Germline-derived CDR1 and CDR2 are MDHEN and SYDVKM. Trimming stripped 5 bases from V and 9 bases from J, with 16 bases between. The CDR3 has 13 residues. Method: immunoSEQ multiplex PCR; TCRdb's copy keeps in-frame clones and lacks some. The sample holds around 65,000 clones; around 88% are singletons and the top ten take approximately 13%. This clone was picked up one time. This chain connects TRBV28 to TRBJ1-1, with D maybe TRBD1 (6 bases). Material: peripheral blood mononuclear cells (PBMCs), obtained at baseline. This sequence originates from a human donor with classical Hodgkin lymphoma. The CDR3 region has the DNA TGTGCCAGCAGTATAGACAGGTTTCGGAAAGCTTTCTTT. Its protein product is CASSIDRFRKAFF.